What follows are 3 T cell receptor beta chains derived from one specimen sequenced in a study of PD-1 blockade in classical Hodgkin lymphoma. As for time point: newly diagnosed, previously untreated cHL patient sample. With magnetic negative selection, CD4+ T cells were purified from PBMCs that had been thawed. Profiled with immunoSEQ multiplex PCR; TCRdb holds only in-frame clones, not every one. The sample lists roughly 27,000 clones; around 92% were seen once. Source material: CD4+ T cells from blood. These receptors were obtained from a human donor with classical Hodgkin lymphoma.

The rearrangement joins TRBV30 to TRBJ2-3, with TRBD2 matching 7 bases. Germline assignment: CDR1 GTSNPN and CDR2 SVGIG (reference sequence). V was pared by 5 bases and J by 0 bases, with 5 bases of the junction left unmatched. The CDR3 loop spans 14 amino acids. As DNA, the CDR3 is TGTGCCTGGGGGAGGGACTTAAGCACAGATACGCAGTATTTT. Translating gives CAWGRDLSTDTQYF. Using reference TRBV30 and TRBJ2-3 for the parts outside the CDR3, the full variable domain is SQTIHQWPATLVQPVGSPLSLECTVEGTSNPNLYWYRQAAGRGLQLLFYSVGIGQISSEVPQNLSASRPQDRQFILSSKKLLLSDSGFYLCAWGRDLSTDTQYFGPGTRLTVL.

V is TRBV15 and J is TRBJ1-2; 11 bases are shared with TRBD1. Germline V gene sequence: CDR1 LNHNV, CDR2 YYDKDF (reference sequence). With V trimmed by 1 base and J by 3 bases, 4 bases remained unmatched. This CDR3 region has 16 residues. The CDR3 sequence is CATSRGGQGEYYGYTF. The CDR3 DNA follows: TGTGCCACCAGCAGAGGGGGACAGGGGGAATACTATGGCTACACCTTC.

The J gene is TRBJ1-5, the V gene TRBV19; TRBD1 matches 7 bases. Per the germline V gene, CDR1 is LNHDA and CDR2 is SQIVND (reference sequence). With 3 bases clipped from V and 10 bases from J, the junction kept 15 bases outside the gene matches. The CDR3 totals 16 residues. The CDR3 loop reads CASSMNVGTASIPQHF. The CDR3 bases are TGTGCCAGTAGTATGAACGTAGGGACAGCCTCGATACCCCAGCATTTT.